Each of the 18 T cell receptor beta chains below was sequenced from the same sample in a study of cytomegalovirus exposure and HLA in healthy donors listed by TCRdb under 2017. Libraries were built with the immunoSEQ multiplex PCR assay. The multiplex PCR relied on a mix of 60 forward primers for TCR Vbeta segments and 13 reverse primers for TCR Jbeta segments. TCRdb provides this immuneACCESS table in a form limited to in-frame rearrangements. Some clones are lacking; in checked studies, under half of them reflect an unresolved V gene, and why the rest are absent is not known. The sample includes 130,000 or so clones, with approximately 72% observed a single time. The ten biggest clones cover 1.5% of the sample. The source material was PBMCs. The source of these receptors is a man aged 18-30 years in good health and CMV-seronegative.

A few counts support this clone. This chain joins TRBV5-1 and TRBJ1-1, with 7 bases identical to TRBD1. CDR1 is SGHRS, CDR2 YFSETQ, per germline. The CDR3 has 13 amino acids. V shed 4 bases and J 1 base; nucleotides not matched to a gene: 1. Written as DNA, the CDR3 is TGCGCCAGCAGCGCAGGGGGGAACACTGAAGCTTTCTTT. Residues: CASSAGGNTEAFF. The entire variable domain, with the rest obtained from reference TRBV5-1 and TRBJ1-1, is as follows: KAGVTQTPRYLIKTRGQQVTLSCSPISGHRSVSWYQQTPGQGLQFLFEYFSETQRNKGNFPGRFSGRQFSNSRSEMNVSTLELGDSALYLCASSAGGNTEAFFGQGTRLTVV.

The chain recombines TRBV7-2 with TRBJ2-1, with a weak D call TRBD1 (5 bases). Trimming took off 0 bases at V and 2 bases at J, with 14 bases between the two ends. CDR3 length equals 17 residues. Germline V lookup: CDR1 SGHTA, CDR2 FQGNSA. The CDR3, as DNA: TGTGCCAGCAGCTTAGCGAGCCTCAGGGAAGCCTACAATGAGCAGTTCTTC. Protein: CASSLASLREAYNEQFF. Using reference TRBV7-2 and TRBJ2-1 for the parts outside the CDR3, the full variable domain is GAGVSQSPSNKVTEKGKDVELRCDPISGHTALYWYRQSLGQGLEFLIYFQGNSAPDKSGLPSDRFSAERTGGSVSTLTIQRTQQEDSAVYLCASSLASLREAYNEQFFGPGTRLTVL.

The V gene is TRBV18, the J gene TRBJ1-5; 9 bases align to TRBD1. Looked up from germline, CDR1 is KGHSH and CDR2 is LQKENI. V dropped 4 bases and J dropped 5; count of bases not matched to a gene: 3. This CDR3 is built from 14 residues. In DNA form, the CDR3 reads TGTGCCAGCTCACTTCGACAGGGGGATCAGCCCCAGCATTTT. Translating gives CASSLRQGDQPQHF.

This clone was seen once. This chain links TRBV10-2 with TRBJ2-7; D unclear. Germline lookup yields CDR1 WSHSY and CDR2 SAAADI. The CDR3 extends over 11 amino acids. Trimming pared 5 bases from V and 7 bases from J, leaving 9 bases between. Written as DNA, the CDR3 is TGCGCCAGCAGTAACACGGAGGAGCAGTACTTC. Its translation: CASSNTEEQYF.

This clone was seen only a few times. The V and J genes are TRBV10-3 and TRBJ2-7, with 9 bases lining up with TRBD2. Germline CDR1 is ENHRY and CDR2 is SYGVKD. This CDR3 has 14 amino acids. J lost 2 bases, V lost 7 bases, and 6 bases had no gene match. The CDR3 DNA reads TGTGCCATCAAATCCCAGCGGGGGGCCTACGAGCAGTACTTC. As protein: CAIKSQRGAYEQYF.

The table lists this clone with a few counts. The chain carries TRBV6-4 and TRBJ2-2; 7 bases agree with TRBD2. V trimming: 6 bases; J trimming: 1 base; junction bases outside the gene matches: 5. Germline V lookup: CDR1 MRHNA, CDR2 SNTAGT. The CDR3 is 15 residues long. CDR3 residues: CASSPSGKNTGELFF. The CDR3 DNA reads as TGTGCCAGCAGCCCGAGCGGGAAGAACACCGGGGAGCTGTTTTTT.

This chain joins TRBV9 and TRBJ2-3; 10 bases match TRBD2. This CDR3 has 15 residues. Germline V gene data show CDR1 as SGDLS and CDR2 as YYNGEE. J lost 6 bases, V lost 2 bases, and 6 bases had no gene match. This CDR3 is CASSVSGGHADTQYF. CDR3 in DNA: TGTGCCAGCAGCGTTAGCGGGGGGCACGCCGATACGCAGTATTTT. Full variable domain (missing parts from reference TRBV9 and TRBJ2-3): DSGVTQTPKHLITATGQRVTLRCSPRSGDLSVYWYQQSLDQGLQFLIQYYNGEERAKGNILERFSAQQFPDLHSELNLSSLELGDSALYFCASSVSGGHADTQYFGPGTRLTVL.

The V call is TRBV4-3, the J call TRBJ1-2; a weak D match, TRBD1 (5 bases). CDR3 length equals 12 residues. Germline V gene data show CDR1 as LGHNA and CDR2 as YSLEER. Trimming shortened V by 0 bases and J by 11 bases, and 10 bases separated the two germline ends. In nucleotides, the CDR3 is TGCGCCAGCAGCCAAGATCGGGGGTCATACACCTTC. It is translated as CASSQDRGSYTF.

The CDR3 spells CASSSHPGTQEKLFF. The CDR3 coding sequence is TGTGCCAGCAGCTCACACCCGGGAACCCAAGAAAAACTGTTTTTT. J is TRBJ1-4 and V is TRBV9; D is unresolved. The germline CDR1 and CDR2 sequences are SGDLS and YYNGEE. Trimming left V 4 bases short and J 8 bases short, with 18 bases between. The CDR3 spans 15 residues.

The rearrangement joins TRBV29-1 to TRBJ1-1; 8 nucleotides match TRBD1. J was trimmed by 3 bases and V by 7 bases; bases with no gene match: 4. CDR3 length equals 12 residues. From germline, CDR1 is SQVTM and CDR2 ANQGSEA. The CDR3 region has the DNA TGCAGCGGCCTACAGGGGGACACTGAAGCTTTCTTT. Translating gives CSGLQGDTEAFF.

The rearrangement links TRBV5-4 to TRBJ1-6; D remains unclear. The CDR3 is made up of 14 amino acids. Deletions cut 0 bases from V and 8 bases from J, with 9 bases between. CDR1 and CDR2 from the germline V gene are SGHNT and YYREEE (reference sequence). As DNA, the CDR3 is TGTGCCAGCAGCTTGGGCCGGCAGGATTCACCCCTCCACTTT. Amino acid sequence: CASSLGRQDSPLHF.

This clone was detected a few times. V is TRBV10-2 and J is TRBJ2-7; 11 bases match TRBD2. Germline assignment: CDR1 WSHSY and CDR2 SAAADI. The CDR3 runs to 14 residues. Unmatched junction bases numbered 1, after V lost 6 bases and J lost 0 bases. The CDR3 spells CASRTSGVSYEQYF. The CDR3 bases are TGCGCCAGCAGGACTAGCGGGGTCTCCTACGAGCAGTACTTC.

The chain uses TRBV25-1 and TRBJ2-3, with no clear D. The CDR3 runs to 15 residues. V was shortened by 8 bases and J by 2 bases, with 17 bases between the two germline ends. Germline V lookup: CDR1 MGHDK, CDR2 SYGVNS. CDR3 amino acids: CASADSRILTDTQYF. In nucleotides, the CDR3 is TGTGCCAGCGCAGACTCGAGGATCCTCACAGATACGCAGTATTTT. Full variable domain (rest looked up from reference TRBV25-1 and TRBJ2-3): EADIYQTPRYLVIGTGKKITLECSQTMGHDKMYWYQQDPGMELHLIHYSYGVNSTEKGDLSSESTVSRIRTEHFPLTLESARPSHTSQYLCASADSRILTDTQYFGPGTRLTVL.

The V call is TRBV4-1, the J call TRBJ2-7, with 9 bases identical to TRBD1. CDR1 and CDR2 from the germline V gene are MGHRA and YSYEKL. The CDR3 has 16 residues. V shed 1 base and J 0 bases; nucleotides not matched to a gene: 4. The CDR3 protein is CASSQGGQGGSYEQYF. CDR3 coding DNA: TGCGCCAGCAGCCAAGGGGGACAGGGAGGCTCCTACGAGCAGTACTTC.

The chain links TRBV6-6 to TRBJ2-2; D unclear. Between the trimmed V and J ends, which lost 5 bases and 7 bases, there was a span of 2 bases. Germline loops: CDR1 MNHNY, CDR2 SVGAGI (reference sequence). The CDR3 runs to 10 residues. The CDR3 is CASSLGELFF. The CDR3 nucleotides are TGTGCCAGCAGTCTCGGGGAGCTGTTTTTT.

The J gene is TRBJ2-5, the V gene TRBV10-3, with 7 nucleotides matching TRBD1. The germline gives CDR1 ENHRY, CDR2 SYGVKD. This CDR3 has 13 residues. J gave up 3 bases and V 4 bases, and 2 bases lay outside the gene matches. CDR3 in DNA: TGTGCCATCAGTGCTGACAGGGAAGAGACCCAGTACTTC. Translated, it gives CAISADREETQYF.

This sequence joins TRBV6-1 and TRBJ1-2; D remains unclear. V lost 1 base and J 4 bases, leaving 10 bases between the germline ends. CDR3 length: 14 residues. Germline CDR1 and CDR2: MNHNS and SASEGT. As DNA, the CDR3 is TGTGCCAGCAGTGAAGGAACGGTAATCTATGGCTACACCTTC. Translated, it gives CASSEGTVIYGYTF.

The chain has TRBV25-1 and TRBJ2-7; 9 bases match TRBD1. Germline V CDR1 and CDR2: MGHDK, SYGVNS. This CDR3 contains 13 residues. Losses at the gene ends were 9 bases for V and 3 bases for J; bases not matched to a gene: 6. For the CDR3, the DNA is TGTGCCAGTCGCGGACAGGGGCTCTACGAGCAGTACTTC. This gives the protein CASRGQGLYEQYF.